This entry features one T cell receptor beta chain sequence. Antigen: not known. The CDR3 has 15 amino acids. Germline V gives CDR1 LGHDT, CDR2 YNNKEL (reference sequence). The V gene lost 11 bases and the J gene lost 5 bases, with 25 bases spanning the gap. This sample was taken from a study of T-cell reconstitution after alpha-beta-depleted transplantation in children. Study results and limitations: Newly produced T cells mostly accounted for T-cell counts and diversity one year post-transplant. Reports say that about two months after transplant, the alpha-beta T cells came out of several hundred graft clones that had expanded. The origin of high day-60 TCRbeta diversity in some patients lay in surviving recipient T cells and thymic progenitors.

For TCRbeta, the library was prepared with unique molecular identifiers. TCRdb processed the PCR reads anew with MiXCR; each CDR3 protein has one entry. The sample lists approximately 70,000 distinct CDR3 sequences; roughly 4.4% were seen once. The input for sequencing was PBMCs, mostly from graft donor cells, taken 180 days after TCRalphabeta/CD19-depleted stem cell transplant. V and J are TRBV3-1 and TRBJ2-7; D possibly uses TRBD1 or TRBD2 (5 bases each). The TCR sequence derives from a boy younger than two who had a stem cell transplant for acute myeloid leukemia, so the T cells may come from the graft donor. The CDR3 DNA is TGTGCCTCCTGCCAAGTGTATCCGGGGACGAACGAGCAGTACTTC. It yields the protein CASCQVYPGTNEQYF.